This is a list of T cell receptor beta chains from one sample in a study of blood T cell repertoires in COVID-19. TCRdb's table, derived via immunoSEQ multiplex PCR, lists solely in-frame clones and lacks some. The data contain roughly 290,000 clones, around 89% of them seen just once; the ten biggest clones take up more than 0.75%. Sequencing was performed on peripheral blood. These TCRs come from a young man with acute or convalescent COVID-19. Each CDR3 is given with its conserved first and last residue. Fields, in order: CDR3 length, J gene, D gene, V gene, CDR3 protein, CDR3 DNA. D genes are given only for firm matches.

15,TRBJ1-5,TRBD1,TRBV27,CASSLNRGLNQPQHF,TGTGCCAGCAGTTTAAACAGGGGGCTGAATCAGCCCCAGCATTTT
15,TRBJ2-1,.,TRBV2,CASMRVRDPPNEQFF,TGTGCCAGCATGAGGGTGAGAGACCCGCCGAATGAGCAGTTCTTC
15,TRBJ2-7,.,TRBV30,CAWSVLWDKSYEQYF,TGTGCCTGGAGTGTACTATGGGACAAGTCCTACGAGCAGTACTTC
15,TRBJ1-2,TRBD1,TRBV5-4,CASSIRTGDYYGYTF,TGTGCCAGCAGTATCCGGACAGGGGATTACTATGGCTACACCTTC
15,TRBJ2-1,.,TRBV11-3,CASSSGLLSYNEQFF,TGTGCCAGCAGCTCGGGTCTTTTATCCTACAATGAGCAGTTCTTC
16,TRBJ1-5,TRBD1,TRBV18,CASSPPAGGEGQPQHF,TGTGCCAGCTCACCACCCGCAGGGGGCGAAGGTCAGCCCCAGCATTTT
12,TRBJ2-5,.,TRBV5-1,CATRASQETQYF,TGCGCCACCAGGGCAAGTCAAGAGACCCAGTACTTC
15,TRBJ1-1,.,TRBV7-2,CASSLRPRMNTEAFF,TGTGCCAGCAGCCTCCGCCCGCGGATGAACACTGAAGCTTTCTTT
15,TRBJ2-2,TRBD1,TRBV10-2,CASSRQGASTGELFF,TGCGCCAGCAGTCGTCAGGGGGCGAGCACCGGGGAGCTGTTTTTT
13,TRBJ1-1,.,TRBV18,CASSAVLDTEAFF,TGTGCCAGCTCGGCTGTTCTGGACACTGAAGCTTTCTTT
15,TRBJ2-5,TRBD2,TRBV28,CASSAAGGRGETQYF,TGTGCCAGCAGTGCTGCCGGCGGGAGGGGGGAGACCCAGTACTTC
14,TRBJ1-1,.,TRBV28,CASRNTGLNTEAFF,TGTGCCAGCAGGAACACAGGGTTGAACACTGAAGCTTTCTTT
14,TRBJ2-7,.,TRBV3-1/TRBV3-2,CASSQLVTQGEQYF,TGTGCCAGCAGCCAACTGGTCACTCAGGGGGAGCAGTACTTC
15,TRBJ2-2,.,TRBV7-3,CASSPAGGNTGELFF,TGTGCCAGCAGCCCTGCCGGGGGGAACACCGGGGAGCTGTTTTTT
16,TRBJ1-3,.,TRBV6-5,CASSYSPRGSGNTIYF,TGTGCCAGCAGTTACTCGCCGCGAGGATCTGGAAACACCATATATTTT
13,TRBJ1-2,TRBD1,TRBV28,CASTWGTDYGYTF,TGTGCCAGCACCTGGGGGACAGACTATGGCTACACCTTC